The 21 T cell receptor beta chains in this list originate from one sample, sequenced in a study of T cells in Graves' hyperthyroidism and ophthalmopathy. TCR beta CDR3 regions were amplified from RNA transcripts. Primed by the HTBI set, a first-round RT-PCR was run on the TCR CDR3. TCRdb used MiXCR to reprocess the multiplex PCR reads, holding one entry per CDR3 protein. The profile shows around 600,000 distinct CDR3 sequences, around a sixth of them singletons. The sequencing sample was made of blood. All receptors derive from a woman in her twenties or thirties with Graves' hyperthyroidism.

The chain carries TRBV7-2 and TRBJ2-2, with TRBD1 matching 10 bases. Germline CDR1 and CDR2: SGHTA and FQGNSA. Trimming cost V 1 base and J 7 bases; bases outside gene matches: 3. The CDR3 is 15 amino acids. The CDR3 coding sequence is TGTGCCAGCAGCTTAGTGACAGGGGGCTACGGGGAGCTGTTTTTT. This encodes CASSLVTGGYGELFF.

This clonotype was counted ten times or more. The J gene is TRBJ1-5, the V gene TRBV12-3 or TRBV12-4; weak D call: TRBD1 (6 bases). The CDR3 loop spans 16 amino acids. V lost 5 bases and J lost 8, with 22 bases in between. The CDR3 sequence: CASSPPRQTGNEPQHF. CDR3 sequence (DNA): TGTGCCAGCAGTCCCCCGCGTCAAACAGGGAACGAGCCCCAGCATTTT.

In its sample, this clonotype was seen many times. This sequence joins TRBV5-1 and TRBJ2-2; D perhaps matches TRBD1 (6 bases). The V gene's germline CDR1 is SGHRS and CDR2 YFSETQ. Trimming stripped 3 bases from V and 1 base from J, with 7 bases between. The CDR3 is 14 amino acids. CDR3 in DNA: TGCGCCAGCAGCTCACAGGGGAACACCGGGGAGCTGTTTTTT. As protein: CASSSQGNTGELFF. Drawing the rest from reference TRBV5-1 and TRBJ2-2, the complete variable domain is KAGVTQTPRYLIKTRGQQVTLSCSPISGHRSVSWYQQTPGQGLQFLFEYFSETQRNKGNFPGRFSGRQFSNSRSEMNVSTLELGDSALYLCASSSQGNTGELFFGEGSRLTVL.

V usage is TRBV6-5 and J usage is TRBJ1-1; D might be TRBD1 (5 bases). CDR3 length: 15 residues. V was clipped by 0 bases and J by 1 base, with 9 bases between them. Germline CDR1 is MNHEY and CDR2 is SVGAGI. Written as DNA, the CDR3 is TGTGCCAGCAGTTACTCCCGTAGGGGGAACACTGAAGCTTTCTTT. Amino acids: CASSYSRRGNTEAFF.

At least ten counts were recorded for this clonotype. CDR3 sequence reads: CASSRLEGRREKLFF. The CDR3, as DNA: TGTGCCAGCAGTCGGCTCGAGGGCAGGCGTGAAAAACTGTTTTTT. This chain connects TRBV6-1 to TRBJ1-4; no clear D gene. Trimming shortened V by 5 bases and J by 7 bases, and 17 bases separated the two germline ends. This CDR3 contains 15 residues. Germline assignment: CDR1 MNHNS and CDR2 SASEGT.

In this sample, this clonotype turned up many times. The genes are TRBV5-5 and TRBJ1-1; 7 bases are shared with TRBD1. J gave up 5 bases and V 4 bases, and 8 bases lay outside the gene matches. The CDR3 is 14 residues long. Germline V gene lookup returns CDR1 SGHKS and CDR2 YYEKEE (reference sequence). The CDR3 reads CASSHRGPGTEAFF. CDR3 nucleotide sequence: TGTGCCAGCAGCCACAGGGGCCCAGGGACTGAAGCTTTCTTT.

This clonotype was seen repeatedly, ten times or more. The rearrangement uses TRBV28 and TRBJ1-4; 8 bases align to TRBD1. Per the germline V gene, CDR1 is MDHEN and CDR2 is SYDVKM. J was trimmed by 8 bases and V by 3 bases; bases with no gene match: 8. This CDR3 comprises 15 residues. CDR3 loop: CASSFPTGAYEKLFF. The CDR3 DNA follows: TGTGCCAGCAGTTTTCCGACAGGGGCGTACGAAAAACTGTTTTTT.

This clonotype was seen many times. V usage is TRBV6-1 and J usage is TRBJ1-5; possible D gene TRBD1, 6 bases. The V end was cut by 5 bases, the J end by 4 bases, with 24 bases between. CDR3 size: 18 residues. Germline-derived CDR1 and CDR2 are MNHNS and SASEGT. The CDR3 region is CASSRIGLRQAPNQPQHF. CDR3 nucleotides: TGTGCCAGCAGTCGAATCGGACTTCGACAGGCTCCAAATCAGCCCCAGCATTTT.

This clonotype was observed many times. The CDR3: CASSEGGAEAFF. The CDR3 nucleotides are TGTGCCAGCAGTGAAGGCGGGGCTGAAGCTTTCTTT. This chain uses TRBV6-1 with TRBJ1-1, with no clear D. The germline V and J ends were trimmed by 1 base and 6 bases, with 6 bases remaining between them. The V gene's germline CDR1 is MNHNS and CDR2 SASEGT. The CDR3 loop spans 12 amino acids.

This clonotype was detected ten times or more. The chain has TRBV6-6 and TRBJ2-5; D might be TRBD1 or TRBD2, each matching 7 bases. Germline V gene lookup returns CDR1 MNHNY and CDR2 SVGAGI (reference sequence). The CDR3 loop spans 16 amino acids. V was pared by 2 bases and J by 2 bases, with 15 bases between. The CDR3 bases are TGTGCCAGCAGTTACACCCGACAGGGAGGGCAAGAGACCCAGTACTTC. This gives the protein CASSYTRQGGQETQYF.

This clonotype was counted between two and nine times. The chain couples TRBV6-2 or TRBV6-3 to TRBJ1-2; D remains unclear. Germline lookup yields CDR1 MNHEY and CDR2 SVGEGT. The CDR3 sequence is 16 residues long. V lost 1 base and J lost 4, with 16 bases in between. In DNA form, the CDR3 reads TGTGCCAGCAGTTACTTACCGGGAAACCCTATCTATGGCTACACCTTC. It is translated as CASSYLPGNPIYGYTF.

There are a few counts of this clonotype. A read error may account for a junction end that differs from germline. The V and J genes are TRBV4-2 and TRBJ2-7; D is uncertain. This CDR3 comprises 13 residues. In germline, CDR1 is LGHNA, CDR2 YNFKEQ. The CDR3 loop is CASCQEMTYEQYF. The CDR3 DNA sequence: TGTGCCAGCTGCCAAGAGATGACCTACGAGCAGTACTTC.

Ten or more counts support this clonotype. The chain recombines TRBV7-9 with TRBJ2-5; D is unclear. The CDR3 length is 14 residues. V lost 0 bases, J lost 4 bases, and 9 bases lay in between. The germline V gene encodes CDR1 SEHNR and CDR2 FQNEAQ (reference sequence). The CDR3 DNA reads TGTGCCAGCAGCTTAGCTGTTACACCAGAGACCCAGTACTTC. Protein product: CASSLAVTPETQYF.

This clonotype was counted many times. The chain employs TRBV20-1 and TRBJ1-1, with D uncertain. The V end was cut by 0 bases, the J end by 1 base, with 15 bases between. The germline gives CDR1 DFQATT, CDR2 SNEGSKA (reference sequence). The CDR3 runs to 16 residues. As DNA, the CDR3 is TGCAGTGCTAGAGATCGCGCTCGCCTGGCGAACACTGAAGCTTTCTTT. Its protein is CSARDRARLANTEAFF.

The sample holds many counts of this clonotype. The CDR3 DNA sequence: TGCAGTGCATTCGGGAGGTCCTACGAGCAGTACTTC. Its translation: CSAFGRSYEQYF. The V call is TRBV20-1, the J call TRBJ2-7; TRBD2 matches at 7 bases. Trimming cost V 6 bases and J 1 base; bases outside gene matches: 3. This CDR3 contains 12 residues. The germline V gene has CDR1 DFQATT and CDR2 SNEGSKA (reference sequence).

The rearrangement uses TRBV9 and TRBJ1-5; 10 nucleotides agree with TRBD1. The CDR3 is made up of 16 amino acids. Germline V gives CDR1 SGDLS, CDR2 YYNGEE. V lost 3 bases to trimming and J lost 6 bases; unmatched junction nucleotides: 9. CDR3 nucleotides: TGTGCCAGCAGCGCCTCGGACAGGGGGGAAGGTCAGCCCCAGCATTTT. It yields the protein CASSASDRGEGQPQHF.

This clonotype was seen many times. CDR3 amino acids: CASSPGLAGVGTQYF. The DNA of the CDR3 is TGTGCCAGCAGCCCGGGACTAGCGGGAGTAGGGACCCAGTACTTC. The V and J genes are TRBV27 and TRBJ2-5, with 14 bases identical to TRBD2. This CDR3 has 15 residues. V lost 6 bases, J lost 7 bases, and 7 bases stayed unmatched. The germline CDR1 and CDR2 sequences are MNHEY and SMNVEV (reference sequence).

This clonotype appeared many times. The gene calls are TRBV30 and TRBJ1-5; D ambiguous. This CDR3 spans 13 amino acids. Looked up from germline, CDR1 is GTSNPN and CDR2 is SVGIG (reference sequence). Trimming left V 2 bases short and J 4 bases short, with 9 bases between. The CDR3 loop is CAWSLRDNQPQHF. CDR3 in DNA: TGTGCCTGGAGTTTGAGGGATAATCAGCCCCAGCATTTT.

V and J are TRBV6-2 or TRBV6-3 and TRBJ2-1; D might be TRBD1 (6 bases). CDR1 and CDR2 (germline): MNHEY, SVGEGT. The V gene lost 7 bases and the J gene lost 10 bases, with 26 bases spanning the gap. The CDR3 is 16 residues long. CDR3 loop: CASNPPRDTSFGEQFF. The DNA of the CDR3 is TGTGCCAGCAATCCTCCCCGGGACACTTCTTTCGGGGAGCAGTTCTTC.

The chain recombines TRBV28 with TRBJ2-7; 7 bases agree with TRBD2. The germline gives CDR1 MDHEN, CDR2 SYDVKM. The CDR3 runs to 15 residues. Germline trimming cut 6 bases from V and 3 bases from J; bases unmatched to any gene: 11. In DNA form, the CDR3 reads TGTGCCAGCAGCGTAGCCCTCGCGGGAGACTACGAGCAGTACTTC. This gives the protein CASSVALAGDYEQYF.

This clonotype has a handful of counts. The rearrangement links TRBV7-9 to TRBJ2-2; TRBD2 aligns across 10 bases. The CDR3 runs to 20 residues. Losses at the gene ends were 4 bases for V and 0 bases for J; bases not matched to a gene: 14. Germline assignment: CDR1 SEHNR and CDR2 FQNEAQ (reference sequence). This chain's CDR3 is CASSSFGLFSGRTNTGELFF. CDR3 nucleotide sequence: TGTGCCAGCAGCTCCTTTGGCCTCTTTAGCGGGAGGACGAACACCGGGGAGCTGTTTTTT.